What follows are 22 T cell receptor beta chains derived from one specimen sequenced in a study of shared clonotypes between healthy human individuals. Here immunoSEQ multiplex PCR was the method, and the copy in TCRdb shows in-frame clones only, minus some. This sample carries 980,000 or so clones, 70% to 85% of them seen once, and the ten largest clones take about 1.5%. Sample: memory CD4+ T cells sorted from blood. As for subset: CD45RA-negative fraction. The receptors come from a man aged 18-30 years in good health.

V usage is TRBV9 and J usage is TRBJ2-5, with TRBD2 matching 9 bases. Losses at the gene ends were 4 bases for V and 5 bases for J; bases not matched to a gene: 9. The V gene's germline CDR1 is SGDLS and CDR2 YYNGEE. CDR3 length: 15 residues. Written as DNA, the CDR3 is TGTGCCAGCAGCTCCTTAGCGGGGGCGGCGGAGACCCAGTACTTC. Its protein product is CASSSLAGAAETQYF.

This sequence joins TRBV9 and TRBJ2-1; TRBD1 aligns across 8 bases. In germline, CDR1 is SGDLS, CDR2 YYNGEE. After removal of 4 bases from V and 4 bases from J, the junction contained 7 bases not matched to a gene. There are 15 residues in the CDR3. DNA of the CDR3: TGTGCCAGCAGCCCCCGGACAGGGTCGTACAATGAGCAGTTCTTC. Translating it yields CASSPRTGSYNEQFF.

This clone was seen a few times. This rearrangement joins TRBV28 to TRBJ1-6; D unclear. This CDR3 is built from 14 residues. Germline V gives CDR1 MDHEN, CDR2 SYDVKM. Trimming removed 5 bases at V and 10 bases at J, with 15 bases between. CDR3 sequence reads: CASSPYGSGSPLHF. The CDR3, as DNA: TGTGCCAGCAGTCCTTACGGGAGCGGGTCACCCCTCCACTTT. The variable domain in full, with the rest retrieved from reference TRBV28 and TRBJ1-6, is DVKVTQSSRYLVKRTGEKVFLECVQDMDHENMFWYRQDPGLGLRLIYFSYDVKMKEKGDIPEGYSVSREKKERFSLILESASTNQTSMYLCASSPYGSGSPLHFGNGTRLTVT.

This sequence joins TRBV6-1 and TRBJ2-1, with 8 bases that match TRBD2. CDR1 is MNHNS and CDR2 is SASEGT in the germline V gene. CDR3 length equals 16 residues. J was trimmed by 7 bases and V by 3 bases; bases with no gene match: 11. The DNA for the CDR3 is TGTGCCAGCAGTGATTTCGTAGCGGGAAGAAGGAATGAGCAGTTCTTC. This encodes CASSDFVAGRRNEQFF.

The chain joins TRBV5-4 to TRBJ2-7, with D possibly matching TRBD2 (6 bases). The V gene lost 1 base and the J gene lost 2 bases, with 13 bases spanning the gap. CDR3 length equals 15 residues. Looked up from germline, CDR1 is SGHNT and CDR2 is YYREEE (reference sequence). In DNA form, the CDR3 reads TGTGCCAGCAGCTTGAGCTCCGGGAGTACCTACGAGCAGTACTTC. It translates to CASSLSSGSTYEQYF. The whole variable domain, filled in from reference TRBV5-4 and TRBJ2-7, reads ETGVTQSPTHLIKTRGQQVTLRCSSQSGHNTVSWYQQALGQGPQFIFQYYREEENGRGNFPPRFSGLQFPNYSSELNVNALELDDSALYLCASSLSSGSTYEQYFGPGTRLTVT.

This clone showed up just a few times. This chain joins TRBV19 and TRBJ1-6, with 8 bases that match TRBD1. Germline V gene lookup returns CDR1 LNHDA and CDR2 SQIVND (reference sequence). The CDR3 runs 14 residues. Trimming at V came to 7 bases and at J to 7 bases, leaving 6 bases not matched to a gene. CDR3 amino acids: CASTLRQGNSPLHF. CDR3 sequence (DNA): TGTGCCAGTACCCTTCGACAGGGGAATTCACCCCTCCACTTT.

The chain links TRBV6-1 to TRBJ1-2; D is unresolved. Germline CDR1 MNHNS, CDR2 SASEGT. V lost 1 base to trimming and J lost 8 bases, with 8 bases between them. This CDR3 is 12 amino acids long. The CDR3 sequence: CASSEVVRGYTF. Here the CDR3 DNA reads TGTGCCAGCAGTGAAGTGGTCAGGGGCTACACCTTC.

The chain employs TRBV6-5 and TRBJ2-3; TRBD2 aligns across 9 bases. The V gene's germline CDR1 is MNHEY and CDR2 SVGAGI. The ends lost 3 bases at V and 5 bases at J; junction bases unmatched: 9. The length of the CDR3 is 16 residues. CDR3 in DNA: TGTGCCAGCAGTTATGGTGGTAGCGGGAGTATAGATACGCAGTATTTT. Translating it yields CASSYGGSGSIDTQYF.

As concerns this clone: Other DNA variants within this sample encode the same CDR3. This sequence joins TRBV18 and TRBJ2-2; a possible D gene is TRBD1 (5 bases). Germline lookup yields CDR1 KGHSH and CDR2 LQKENI. Trimming left V 1 base short and J 0 bases short, with 6 bases between. The CDR3 runs to 15 residues. The CDR3 loop reads CASSPQGSNTGELFF. The CDR3 nucleotides read TGTGCCAGCTCACCACAGGGGTCGAACACCGGGGAGCTGTTTTTT.

The rearrangement uses TRBV19 and TRBJ1-2; no reliable D call. Germline lookup yields CDR1 LNHDA and CDR2 SQIVND (reference sequence). V shed 4 bases and J shed 8 bases, with 11 bases lying between them. The CDR3 covers 12 residues. This chain's CDR3 is CASSSSFGGYTF. The CDR3 bases are TGTGCCAGTAGTAGTTCGTTCGGCGGCTACACCTTC.

The chain has TRBV9 and TRBJ1-3; possibly TRBD1 for D (5 bases). With 4 bases removed from V and 0 bases from J, the gap between germline ends came to 20 bases. Per germline, CDR1 SGDLS and CDR2 YYNGEE. This CDR3 contains 18 residues. DNA for the CDR3: TGTGCCAGCAGCCCTACAATTCGGGGACGGTTCTCTGGAAACACCATATATTTT. This gives the protein CASSPTIRGRFSGNTIYF. Full variable domain (missing parts from reference TRBV9 and TRBJ1-3): DSGVTQTPKHLITATGQRVTLRCSPRSGDLSVYWYQQSLDQGLQFLIQYYNGEERAKGNILERFSAQQFPDLHSELNLSSLELGDSALYFCASSPTIRGRFSGNTIYFGEGSWLTVV.

The rearrangement links TRBV11-2 to TRBJ2-7; 7 positions match TRBD1. After removal of 3 bases from V and 3 bases from J, the junction contained 5 bases not matched to a gene. The CDR3 covers 14 residues. CDR1 is SGHAT and CDR2 is FQNNGV in the germline V gene. CDR3 DNA: TGTGCCAGCAGCTTGAACAGGGGAGTCTACGAGCAGTACTTC. It codes for CASSLNRGVYEQYF.

This chain links TRBV4-2 with TRBJ1-5, with 7 bases identical to TRBD1. The CDR3 spans 16 residues. Trimming cost V 1 base and J 0 bases; bases outside gene matches: 3. Germline V gives CDR1 LGHNA, CDR2 YNFKEQ. In DNA form, the CDR3 reads TGTGCCAGCAGCCAAGTTGGACAGGATAGCAATCAGCCCCAGCATTTT. Encoded protein: CASSQVGQDSNQPQHF.

This clone was counted only a few times. V gene TRBV7-9 combines with J gene TRBJ2-7, with D perhaps TRBD1 or TRBD2 (5 bases each). CDR3 length: 15 residues. V was trimmed by 2 bases and J by 7 bases, leaving 18 bases between them. CDR1 is SEHNR and CDR2 is FQNEAQ in the germline V gene (reference sequence). The CDR3 spells CASSLRAGLGEEQYF. The CDR3 region has the DNA TGTGCCAGCAGCTTAAGGGCAGGCCTGGGGGAAGAGCAGTACTTC.

The chain has TRBV18 and TRBJ2-1; TRBD1 matches 12 bases. Germline lookup yields CDR1 KGHSH and CDR2 LQKENI. Trimming cost V 6 bases and J 0 bases; bases outside gene matches: 3. The CDR3 loop spans 16 amino acids. The CDR3 DNA sequence: TGTGCCAGCTCTCAGGGACAGGGGGCCTCCTACAATGAGCAGTTCTTC. It translates to CASSQGQGASYNEQFF.

The rearrangement links TRBV19 to TRBJ1-4; tentative D call: TRBD1 (5 bases). Trimming took 4 bases from V and 4 from J, leaving 13 bases between them. The CDR3 runs to 15 residues. CDR1 and CDR2 from the germline V gene are LNHDA and SQIVND (reference sequence). The CDR3 region has the DNA TGTGCCAGTAGTAACTCCGGGACGTTTAATGAAAAACTGTTTTTT. Its translation: CASSNSGTFNEKLFF. Full variable domain (missing parts from reference TRBV19 and TRBJ1-4): DGGITQSPKYLFRKEGQNVTLSCEQNLNHDAMYWYRQDPGQGLRLIYYSQIVNDFQKGDIAEGYSVSREKKESFPLTVTSAQKNPTAFYLCASSNSGTFNEKLFFGSGTQLSVL.

CDR3 protein: CASRRRGLITDTQYF. DNA of the CDR3: TGCGCCAGCAGACGACGGGGATTAATCACAGATACGCAGTATTTT. The rearrangement joins TRBV5-1 to TRBJ2-3; D is perhaps TRBD2 (5 bases). Trimming left V 5 bases short and J 2 bases short, with 15 bases between. The CDR3 consists of 15 residues. The germline gives CDR1 SGHRS, CDR2 YFSETQ.

This rearrangement joins TRBV19 to TRBJ2-3, with 12 bases lining up with TRBD2. J lost 1 base, V lost 8 bases, and 1 base had no gene match. CDR1 and CDR2 from the germline V gene are LNHDA and SQIVND (reference sequence). The CDR3 loop spans 14 amino acids. Here the CDR3 DNA reads TGTGCCAGTGCTAGCGGGAGGGGCACAGATACGCAGTATTTT. Protein sequence: CASASGRGTDTQYF.

The V call is TRBV10-3, the J call TRBJ2-1; 8 bases align to TRBD2. The junction had 6 bases not matched to a gene; V was cut back by 10 bases and J by 4 bases. The germline V gene has CDR1 ENHRY and CDR2 SYGVKD. CDR3 size: 13 residues. The CDR3 DNA follows: TGTGCCACCCAGCGGGAGAATTACAATGAGCAGTTCTTC. It translates to CATQRENYNEQFF.

This clone occurred a few times. At the DNA level, this CDR3 is encoded by other sequences in the same sample as well. The chain recombines TRBV2 with TRBJ1-2; the match to TRBD1 covers 7 bases. The length of the CDR3 is 13 residues. V dropped 6 bases and J dropped 4; count of bases not matched to a gene: 5. Germline V lookup: CDR1 SNHLY, CDR2 FYNNEI. This CDR3 reads CASSRDSSYGYTF. The CDR3 DNA reads as TGTGCCAGCAGCCGGGACAGTAGCTATGGCTACACCTTC. Full variable domain (remainder filled in from reference TRBV2 and TRBJ1-2): EPEVTQTPSHQVTQMGQEVILRCVPISNHLYFYWYRQILGQKVEFLVSFYNNEISEKSEIFDDQFSVERPDGSNFTLKIRSTKLEDSAMYFCASSRDSSYGYTFGSGTRLTVV.

V is TRBV5-4 and J is TRBJ1-1; maybe TRBD1 (6 bases). The CDR3 is made up of 17 amino acids. V lost 5 bases, J lost 0 bases, and 20 bases lay in between. The V gene's germline CDR1 is SGHNT and CDR2 YYREEE (reference sequence). CDR3 in amino acids: CASRKGGGTNMNTEAFF. For the CDR3, the DNA is TGTGCCAGCAGGAAAGGGGGGGGCACCAATATGAACACTGAAGCTTTCTTT.

On this clone itself: In the same sample, other DNA sequences code for this CDR3. The rearrangement links TRBV7-2 to TRBJ1-5; D may be TRBD1 (5 bases). Trimming left V 1 base short and J 0 bases short, with 10 bases between. The CDR3 length is 16 residues. Per germline, CDR1 SGHTA and CDR2 FQGNSA. CDR3 sequence (DNA): TGTGCCAGCAGCTTAGGGGGCGGTAATAGCAATCAGCCCCAGCATTTT. This sequence encodes CASSLGGGNSNQPQHF.